This TCR beta chain was identified during a study of T cells in Graves' hyperthyroidism and ophthalmopathy. Regarding the study as a whole: Appearing also in blood were most of the thyroid clonotypes expanded above 0.001. Stable hyperthyroidism was told apart from ophthalmopathy by a model built on 13 V-J features. The model identified upcoming ophthalmopathy a median approximately six months ahead of onset.

With 5 bases removed from V and 7 bases from J, the gap between germline ends came to 18 bases. The germline V gene has CDR1 SGHTA and CDR2 FQGNSA. The CDR3 totals 14 residues. Uncontrolled infections, other autoimmune diseases, pregnancy or lactation led to exclusion of patients. Amplification of TCR beta CDR3 regions used RNA as the template. First-round RT-PCR of the TCR CDR3 relied on the HTBI primer set. TCRdb called the multiplex PCR reads again in MiXCR, with one record for every CDR3 protein. The data contain 500,000 to 600,000 distinct CDR3 sequences, 35% to 50% of them singletons. Comments on this clonotype: The antigen is unknown.

The V call is TRBV7-2, the J call TRBJ2-7; D perhaps matches TRBD2 (6 bases). The sequence came from an adult woman with Graves' disease, either hyperthyroidism or ophthalmopathy (not recorded which). The sample consisted of peripheral blood or thyroid tissue (not recorded which). CDR3 DNA: TGTGCCAGCAGCAGGACGGGACTCACTGGTGAGCAGTACTTC. It translates to CASSRTGLTGEQYF.